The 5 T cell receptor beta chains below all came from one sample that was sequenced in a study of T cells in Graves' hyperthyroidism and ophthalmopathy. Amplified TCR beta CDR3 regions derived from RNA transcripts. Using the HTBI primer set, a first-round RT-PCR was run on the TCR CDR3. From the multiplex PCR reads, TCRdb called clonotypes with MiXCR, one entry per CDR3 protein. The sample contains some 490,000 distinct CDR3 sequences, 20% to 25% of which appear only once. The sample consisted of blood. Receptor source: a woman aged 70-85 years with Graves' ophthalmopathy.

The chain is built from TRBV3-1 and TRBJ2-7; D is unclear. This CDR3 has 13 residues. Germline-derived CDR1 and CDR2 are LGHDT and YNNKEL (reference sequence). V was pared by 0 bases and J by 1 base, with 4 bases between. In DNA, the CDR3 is TGTGCCAGCAGCCAAGATCCTTCCTACGAGCAGTACTTC. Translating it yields CASSQDPSYEQYF.

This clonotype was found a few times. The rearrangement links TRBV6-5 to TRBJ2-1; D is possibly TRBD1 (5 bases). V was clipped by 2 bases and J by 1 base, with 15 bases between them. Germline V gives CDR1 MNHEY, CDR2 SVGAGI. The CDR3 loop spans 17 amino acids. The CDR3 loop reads CASSYEPREGSYNEQFF. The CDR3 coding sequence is TGTGCCAGCAGTTACGAACCCAGGGAAGGGTCCTACAATGAGCAGTTCTTC.

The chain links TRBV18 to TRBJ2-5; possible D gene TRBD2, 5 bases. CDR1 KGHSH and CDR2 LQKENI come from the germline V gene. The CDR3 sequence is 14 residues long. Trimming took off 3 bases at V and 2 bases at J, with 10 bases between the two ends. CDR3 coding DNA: TGTGCCAGCTCACCGAGGGCAGGACAAGAGACCCAGTACTTC. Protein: CASSPRAGQETQYF.

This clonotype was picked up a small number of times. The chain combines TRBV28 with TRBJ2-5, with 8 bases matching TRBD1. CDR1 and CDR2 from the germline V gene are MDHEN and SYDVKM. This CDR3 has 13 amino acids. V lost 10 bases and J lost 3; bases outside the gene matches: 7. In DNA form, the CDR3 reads TGTGCCACTACAGGGGGTCTCAAAGAGACCCAGTACTTC. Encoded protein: CATTGGLKETQYF. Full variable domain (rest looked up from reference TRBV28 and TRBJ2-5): DVKVTQSSRYLVKRTGEKVFLECVQDMDHENMFWYRQDPGLGLRLIYFSYDVKMKEKGDIPEGYSVSREKKERFSLILESASTNQTSMYLCATTGGLKETQYFGPGTRLLVL.

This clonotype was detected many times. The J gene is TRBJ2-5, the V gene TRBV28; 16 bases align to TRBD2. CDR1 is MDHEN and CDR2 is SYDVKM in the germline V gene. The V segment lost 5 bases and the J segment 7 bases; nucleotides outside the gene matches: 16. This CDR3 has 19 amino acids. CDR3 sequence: CASSPTGTSGRAFTRTQYF. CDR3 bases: TGTGCCAGCAGTCCGACCGGGACTAGCGGGAGGGCCTTCACGAGGACCCAGTACTTC.